Below, 25 T cell receptor beta chains from the same sample are listed, as sequenced in a study of T cell responses to AZD1222 COVID-19 vaccine. Generated by immunoSEQ multiplex PCR, the TCRdb table keeps only in-frame clones and is missing some. The sample lists roughly 60,000 clones; around 83% were seen once. The sequences come from peripheral blood, collected on day 0 of AZD1222 vaccination. Receptor source: an adult in good health.

This rearrangement joins TRBV7-3 to TRBJ2-1; the match to TRBD1 covers 9 bases. CDR1 and CDR2 from the germline V gene are SGHTA and FQGTGA. The V and J ends lost 5 bases and 3 bases, in that order; junction bases with no gene match: 8. The CDR3 runs to 16 residues. Here the CDR3 reads CASSIQGALSYNEQFF. The CDR3 nucleotides are TGTGCCAGCAGCATACAGGGGGCCCTGAGCTACAATGAGCAGTTCTTC.

The V gene is TRBV6-1, the J gene TRBJ2-5; 7 bases agree with TRBD1. The junction had 8 bases not matched to a gene; V was cut back by 4 bases and J by 0 bases. From germline, CDR1 is MNHNS and CDR2 SASEGT. The CDR3 runs to 16 residues. The DNA for the CDR3 is TGTGCCAGCAGTGGCACAGGGGCGGTGTACCAAGAGACCCAGTACTTC. Translating gives CASSGTGAVYQETQYF.

The chain joins TRBV7-3 to TRBJ2-1; 8 positions agree with TRBD2. The CDR3 has 16 amino acids. Trimming at V came to 0 bases and at J to 7 bases, leaving 8 bases not matched to a gene. The germline V gene has CDR1 SGHTA and CDR2 FQGTGA. In DNA, the CDR3 is TGTGCCAGCAGCTTAACGACCCGGGAGGGAGGGAATGAGCAGTTCTTC. Translation: CASSLTTREGGNEQFF.

The rearrangement joins TRBV7-2 to TRBJ2-7; D is uncertain. With 2 bases removed from V and 3 bases from J, the gap between germline ends came to 8 bases. The CDR3 is 13 residues long. Germline V lookup: CDR1 SGHTA, CDR2 FQGNSA. CDR3 sequence: CASSLFVDYEQYF. The CDR3 DNA follows: TGTGCCAGCAGCTTATTCGTCGACTACGAGCAGTACTTC.

The chain couples TRBV28 to TRBJ1-5, with TRBD1 matching over 8 bases. Germline V gene sequence: CDR1 MDHEN, CDR2 SYDVKM. There are 14 residues in the CDR3. V was pared by 5 bases and J by 7 bases, with 7 bases of the junction left unmatched. CDR3 nucleotides: TGTGCCAGCAGTATCCGGACAGGGCGGCAGCCCCAGCATTTT. It specifies CASSIRTGRQPQHF.

The rearrangement links TRBV5-1 to TRBJ2-7, with 7 bases that match TRBD2. This CDR3 is built from 16 residues. The V gene's germline CDR1 is SGHRS and CDR2 YFSETQ. J was trimmed by 6 bases and V by 4 bases; bases with no gene match: 16. CDR3 bases: TGCGCCAGCAGCCTGTGGGAGACTAGCAGGTCGGGCGAGCAGTACTTC. It translates to CASSLWETSRSGEQYF.

This clone came up a few times. The chain employs TRBV25-1 and TRBJ1-2, with 9 bases lining up with TRBD1. This CDR3 is built from 15 residues. Germline V gene data show CDR1 as MGHDK and CDR2 as SYGVNS. Trimming removed 3 bases from V and 8 bases from J; junction bases left unmatched: 10. CDR3 sequence: CASSDAGTGSSGYTF. The CDR3 DNA follows: TGTGCCAGCAGTGACGCCGGGACAGGGAGTAGCGGCTACACCTTC.

The count of this clone is one. The J gene is TRBJ1-1, the V gene TRBV30, with D perhaps TRBD1 (6 bases). The CDR3 is 14 amino acids. Germline loops: CDR1 GTSNPN, CDR2 SVGIG (reference sequence). Trimming removed 0 bases at V and 3 bases at J, with 11 bases between. Here the CDR3 DNA reads TGTGCCTGGAGTGTAACAGGGATCGACACTGAAGCTTTCTTT. Translation: CAWSVTGIDTEAFF.

The V and J genes are TRBV3-1 (or the pseudogene TRBV3-2) and TRBJ1-2; D gene unclear. The germline CDR1 and CDR2 sequences are LGHDT and YNNKEL (reference sequence). CDR3 length: 11 residues. Trimming pared 3 bases from V and 8 bases from J, leaving 7 bases between. This chain's CDR3 is CASSHGRGYTF. The CDR3 nucleotides are TGTGCCAGCAGCCACGGCAGAGGCTACACCTTC.

The V call is TRBV6-6, the J call TRBJ1-3; D not certain. Germline CDR1 and CDR2: MNHNY and SVGAGI (reference sequence). The CDR3 spans 15 residues. Trimming cost V 0 bases and J 3 bases, with 9 bases left between them. The CDR3 region is CASSYSQRLGNTIYF. DNA of the CDR3: TGTGCCAGCAGTTACTCGCAAAGGCTTGGAAACACCATATATTTT.

The chain links TRBV11-3 to TRBJ2-3; 11 bases agree with TRBD2. Per the germline V gene, CDR1 is SGHNT and CDR2 is YENEEA. The CDR3 has 17 residues. V lost 1 base, J lost 0 bases, and 3 bases stayed unmatched. Written as DNA, the CDR3 is TGTGCCAGCAGCTTAGCCAGGACTAGCGGGAGCACAGATACGCAGTATTTT. It translates to CASSLARTSGSTDTQYF.

This clone was seen only a few times. The rearrangement links TRBV18 to TRBJ2-7; 7 nucleotides line up with TRBD2. The germline V gene has CDR1 KGHSH and CDR2 LQKENI. The CDR3 has 16 residues. With V trimmed by 8 bases and J by 4 bases, 17 bases remained unmatched. The CDR3 coding sequence is TGTGCCAGCACACTACCCGCGGAGGGGAGGGAATACGAGCAGTACTTC. Protein: CASTLPAEGREYEQYF.

The chain uses TRBV19 and TRBJ1-1; D is uncertain. Germline values: CDR1 LNHDA, CDR2 SQIVND (reference sequence). This CDR3 spans 14 amino acids. V lost 6 bases, J lost 1 base, and 12 bases lay in between. The CDR3 DNA reads TGTGCCAGTAGGGTAGAGACTCAGAACACTGAAGCTTTCTTT. This codes for CASRVETQNTEAFF.

This chain joins TRBV13 and TRBJ1-2, with D possibly being TRBD1 (5 bases). The germline V gene encodes CDR1 PRHDT and CDR2 FYEKMQ (reference sequence). The CDR3 sequence is 15 residues long. Trimming pared 5 bases from V and 0 bases from J, leaving 13 bases between. CDR3 sequence (DNA): TGTGCCAGCAGCCCGGGGGACCGAACTAACTATGGCTACACCTTC. This sequence encodes CASSPGDRTNYGYTF.

This clone was counted a single time. The CDR3: CTSSPTRLPHANEQFF. The DNA for the CDR3 is TGCACCAGCAGCCCTACCCGACTACCCCACGCCAATGAGCAGTTCTTC. The rearrangement links TRBV1 to TRBJ2-1; the tabulated D call, TRBD2, remains unverified against the DNA. TRBV1 is a known pseudogene. CDR3 length: 16 residues.

The rearrangement uses TRBV18 and TRBJ1-5, with TRBD1 matching over 10 bases. Germline trimming cut 3 bases from V and 6 bases from J; bases unmatched to any gene: 14. CDR1 and CDR2 (germline): KGHSH, LQKENI. The CDR3 extends over 18 amino acids. This CDR3 is CASSPTIVRQGASQPQHF. CDR3 in DNA: TGTGCCAGCTCACCTACGATTGTTAGACAGGGGGCAAGTCAGCCCCAGCATTTT.

The chain carries TRBV5-6 and TRBJ2-3; tentatively, D is TRBD2 (6 bases). The CDR3 is made up of 14 amino acids. The germline V gene encodes CDR1 SGHDT and CDR2 YYEEEE. V was clipped by 4 bases and J by 10 bases, with 19 bases between them. The CDR3 coding sequence is TGTGCCAGCAGCAAGACTTCGGGAGATTCCCCGCAGTATTTT. This translates into CASSKTSGDSPQYF.

The rearrangement links TRBV7-2 to TRBJ2-7; 12 bases match TRBD2. V gave up 4 bases and J gave up 2 bases; unmatched junction bases: 3. Germline V CDR1 and CDR2: SGHTA, FQGNSA. The CDR3 contains 15 residues. CDR3 loop: CASSSLAGGPYEQYF. CDR3 sequence (DNA): TGTGCCAGCAGCTCGCTAGCGGGAGGGCCCTACGAGCAGTACTTC.

The chain joins TRBV7-2 to TRBJ2-3; TRBD2 matches 11 bases. Unmatched junction bases numbered 8, after V lost 5 bases and J lost 1 base. Germline V CDR1 and CDR2: SGHTA, FQGNSA. The CDR3 has 17 residues. This chain's CDR3 is CASSGTSGSWGTDTQYF. The CDR3 DNA is TGTGCCAGCAGCGGGACTAGCGGTAGTTGGGGCACAGATACGCAGTATTTT.

The chain employs TRBV6-2 or TRBV6-3 and TRBJ1-2; 10 bases align to TRBD1. Trimming cost V 5 bases and J 7 bases; bases outside gene matches: 4. The CDR3 sequence is 13 residues long. Germline-derived CDR1 and CDR2 are MNHEY and SVGEGT. Here the CDR3 DNA reads TGTGCCAGCAGTACGACAGGGGGCCTTGGCTACACCTTC. This translates into CASSTTGGLGYTF.

The rearrangement joins TRBV6-5 to TRBJ1-6, with 10 bases identical to TRBD1. CDR3 length equals 15 residues. The germline CDR1 and CDR2 sequences are MNHEY and SVGAGI. Losses at the gene ends were 2 bases for V and 6 bases for J; bases not matched to a gene: 1. The CDR3 is CASSYGDRGNSPLHF. In nucleotides, the CDR3 is TGTGCCAGCAGTTACGGGGACAGGGGTAATTCACCCCTCCACTTT.

The V gene is TRBV28, the J gene TRBJ1-5, with D possibly TRBD1 on 6 matching bases. Trimming took 5 bases from V and 5 from J, leaving 19 bases between them. This CDR3 spans 16 amino acids. The germline V gene has CDR1 MDHEN and CDR2 SYDVKM. In DNA, the CDR3 is TGTGCCAGCAGTCCCCACAGACAGGTCAGATATCAGCCCCAGCATTTT. It translates to CASSPHRQVRYQPQHF.

The J gene is TRBJ2-2, the V gene TRBV13, with 7 bases lining up with TRBD1. V was pared by 3 bases and J by 3 bases, with 7 bases of the junction left unmatched. CDR3 length: 16 amino acids. CDR1 and CDR2 (germline): PRHDT, FYEKMQ (reference sequence). This chain's CDR3 is CASSLGTATYTGELFF. CDR3 nucleotides: TGTGCCAGCAGCTTGGGGACAGCCACCTACACCGGGGAGCTGTTTTTT. Drawing the rest from reference TRBV13 and TRBJ2-2, the complete variable domain is AAGVIQSPRHLIKEKRETATLKCYPIPRHDTVYWYQQGPGQDPQFLISFYEKMQSDKGSIPDRFSAQQFSDYHSELNMSSLELGDSALYFCASSLGTATYTGELFFGEGSRLTVL.

This clone was observed a few times. This chain uses TRBV2 with TRBJ1-5; D possibly corresponds to TRBD1 (5 bases). Trimming stripped 2 bases from V and 4 bases from J, with 9 bases between. The V gene's germline CDR1 is SNHLY and CDR2 FYNNEI. The CDR3 has 14 amino acids. The CDR3 DNA is TGTGCCAGCAGTGAACGGGGGACTAATCAGCCCCAGCATTTT. It translates to CASSERGTNQPQHF. The whole variable domain, remainder taken from reference TRBV2 and TRBJ1-5, is EPEVTQTPSHQVTQMGQEVILRCVPISNHLYFYWYRQILGQKVEFLVSFYNNEISEKSEIFDDQFSVERPDGSNFTLKIRSTKLEDSAMYFCASSERGTNQPQHFGDGTRLSIL.

The chain is built from TRBV6-5 and TRBJ2-7; D may be TRBD1 or TRBD2 (5 bases each). V lost 2 bases to trimming and J lost 0 bases, with 14 bases between them. The germline V gene has CDR1 MNHEY and CDR2 SVGAGI. The CDR3 is made up of 16 amino acids. Here the CDR3 reads CASSYPLRGHSYEQYV. CDR3 in DNA: TGTGCCAGCAGTTACCCCTTACGGGGCCACTCCTACGAGCAGTACGTC.